This TCR beta chain originates from a study of cytomegalovirus exposure and HLA in healthy donors. This PCR relied on a set of 60 Vbeta primers and 13 Jbeta primers. Sequencing used immunoSEQ multiplex PCR; TCRdb keeps in-frame clones, though not all of them. The sample records approximately 190,000 clones, around 73% being singletons. Looked up from germline, CDR1 is SGHTA and CDR2 is FQGNSA. Germline trimming cut 5 bases from V and 5 bases from J; bases unmatched to any gene: 14. This CDR3 comprises 16 residues. This chain joins TRBV7-2 and TRBJ1-1; 7 bases map to TRBD1. Source material: PBMCs. The clonotype was recovered from a woman between 25 and 40 years old in good health and CMV-seropositive. The CDR3 is CASSKSTGQVRTEAFF. The CDR3 nucleotides are TGTGCCAGCAGCAAGTCGACAGGGCAGGTTCGAACTGAAGCTTTCTTT. The full variable domain, its missing parts supplied by reference TRBV7-2 and TRBJ1-1, is GAGVSQSPSNKVTEKGKDVELRCDPISGHTALYWYRQSLGQGLEFLIYFQGNSAPDKSGLPSDRFSAERTGGSVSTLTIQRTQQEDSAVYLCASSKSTGQVRTEAFFGQGTRLTVV.